A selection of T cell receptor beta chains follows, all from one sample in a study of T cells in Graves' hyperthyroidism and ophthalmopathy. Using its own MiXCR run on the multiplex PCR reads, TCRdb lists one record per CDR3 protein. The sample yields fewer than 650,000 distinct CDR3 sequences, 14% seen once. Material: blood. The receptors derive from a woman aged 25 to 39 with Graves' hyperthyroidism that later progressed to Graves' ophthalmopathy. CDR3s include the opening cysteine and the closing phenylalanine or tryptophan. The D gene is left open where the match is weak. Not every row has a clone size; where given, it reads once, few, many or a size class.

j_gene: TRBJ2-2; abundance: few; v_gene: TRBV19; d_gene: .; CDR3aa: CASRTATGELFF; CDR3nt: TGTGCCAGTAGAACAGCCACCGGGGAGCTGTTTTTT
j_gene: TRBJ2-3; abundance: many; v_gene: TRBV7-2; d_gene: TRBD2; CDR3aa: CASSLTSGGTDTQYF; CDR3nt: TGTGCCAGCAGCCTGACTAGCGGAGGCACAGATACGCAGTATTTT
j_gene: TRBJ1-1; abundance: few; v_gene: TRBV24-1; d_gene: .; CDR3aa: CATKNSLNTEAFF; CDR3nt: TGTGCCACCAAGAACAGCTTGAACACTGAAGCTTTCTTT
j_gene: TRBJ2-1; abundance: many; v_gene: TRBV24-1; d_gene: .; CDR3aa: CATSAPLEGLSYNEQFF; CDR3nt: TGTGCCACCAGTGCCCCCCTCGAGGGACTTTCGTACAATGAGCAGTTCTTC
j_gene: TRBJ1-4; abundance: few; v_gene: TRBV7-9; d_gene: .; CDR3aa: CASSPGEGRNEKLFF; CDR3nt: TGTGCCAGCAGCCCCGGGGAGGGCCGTAATGAAAAACTGTTTTTT
j_gene: TRBJ2-5; abundance: many; v_gene: TRBV29-1; d_gene: .; CDR3aa: CSGTWATSLETQYF; CDR3nt: TGCAGCGGGACATGGGCCACTAGTTTAGAGACCCAGTACTTC
j_gene: TRBJ1-2; abundance: many; v_gene: TRBV2; d_gene: TRBD1; CDR3aa: CASRGTGDGYTF; CDR3nt: TGTGCCAGCAGGGGGACAGGCGATGGCTACACCTTC
j_gene: TRBJ1-6; abundance: many; v_gene: TRBV6-2/TRBV6-3; d_gene: TRBD1; CDR3aa: CASSYGTASPLHF; CDR3nt: TGTGCCAGCAGTTACGGGACAGCTTCACCCCTCCACTTT
j_gene: TRBJ2-7; abundance: many; v_gene: TRBV5-1; d_gene: TRBD2; CDR3aa: CASSLVGTSAYEQYF; CDR3nt: TGCGCCAGCAGCTTGGTGGGGACTAGCGCCTACGAGCAGTACTTC
j_gene: TRBJ2-1; abundance: few; v_gene: TRBV6-2/TRBV6-3; d_gene: TRBD2; CDR3aa: CASSYTSGRGNEQFF; CDR3nt: TGTGCCAGCAGTTATACCAGCGGGAGAGGTAATGAGCAGTTCTTC
j_gene: TRBJ2-3; abundance: many; v_gene: TRBV28; d_gene: TRBD2; CDR3aa: CAANQAGEVATQYF; CDR3nt: TGTGCCGCAAACCAAGCGGGAGAGGTTGCAACGCAGTATTTT
j_gene: TRBJ2-5; abundance: many; v_gene: TRBV20-1; d_gene: TRBD1; CDR3aa: CSAATGGGVTQYF; CDR3nt: TGCAGTGCTGCCACAGGGGGCGGAGTGACCCAGTACTTC
j_gene: TRBJ1-2; abundance: many; v_gene: TRBV10-3; d_gene: TRBD1; CDR3aa: CAISGGQDYGYTF; CDR3nt: TGTGCCATCAGTGGGGGACAGGACTATGGCTACACCTTC
j_gene: TRBJ2-7; abundance: few; v_gene: TRBV7-9; d_gene: TRBD1; CDR3aa: CASSLDPGGIEQYF; CDR3nt: TGTGCCAGCAGCTTAGACCCAGGGGGCATAGAGCAGTACTTC
j_gene: TRBJ2-1; abundance: many; v_gene: TRBV20-1; d_gene: TRBD2; CDR3aa: CSAMSGSSYNEQFF; CDR3nt: TGCAGTGCTATGAGCGGGAGCTCCTACAATGAGCAGTTCTTC
j_gene: TRBJ2-5; abundance: .; v_gene: TRBV5-6; d_gene: .; CDR3aa: CASSPDGGGLGTQYF; CDR3nt: TGTGCCAGCAGCCCGGATGGAGGGGGGCTCGGGACCCAGTACTTC
j_gene: TRBJ1-1; abundance: many; v_gene: TRBV3-1; d_gene: .; CDR3aa: CASSQVFGNTEAFF; CDR3nt: TGTGCCAGCAGCCAAGTATTCGGGAACACTGAAGCTTTCTTT
j_gene: TRBJ1-3; abundance: many; v_gene: TRBV20-1; d_gene: .; CDR3aa: CSAPTGVGTIYF; CDR3nt: TGCAGTGCTCCCACGGGGGTCGGTACCATATATTTT